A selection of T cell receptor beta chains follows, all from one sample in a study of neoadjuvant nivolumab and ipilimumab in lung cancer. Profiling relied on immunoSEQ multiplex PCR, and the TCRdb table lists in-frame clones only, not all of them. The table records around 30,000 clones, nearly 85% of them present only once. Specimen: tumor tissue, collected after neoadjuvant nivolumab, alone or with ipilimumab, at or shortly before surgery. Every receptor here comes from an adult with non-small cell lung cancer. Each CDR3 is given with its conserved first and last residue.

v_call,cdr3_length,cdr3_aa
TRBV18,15,CASSYGTTGTDTQYF
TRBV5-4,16,CASSDRVGGRNTEAFF
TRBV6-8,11,CAKWDSKGYTF
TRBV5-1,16,CASSSNAGTSAGEQFF
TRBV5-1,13,CASSLVPDGQYTF
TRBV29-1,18,CSVAFLAGAISGANVLTF
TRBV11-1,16,CASSRWQGASYNEQFF
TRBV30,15,CAWTHQGVRRTEAFF
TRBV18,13,CASHAGTAAEAFF
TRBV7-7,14,CASSLGREQETQYF
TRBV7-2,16,CASSLGGFPSGSPLHF
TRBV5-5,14,CASSLSWVNTEAFF
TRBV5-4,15,CASSGGASGNNEQFF
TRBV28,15,CASSIITSGIYEQYF
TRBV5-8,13,CASSYQQGGKAFF
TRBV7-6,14,CASSLRPDGGELFF
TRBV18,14,CASSQGGRLEKLFF
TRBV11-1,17,CASSSSARQGNSYGYTF
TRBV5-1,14,CASRQDDMNTEAFF
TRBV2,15,CASSVWGRGYNEQFF
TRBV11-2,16,CASSLAYSSPQETQYF
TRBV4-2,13,CASSQEDGETQYF
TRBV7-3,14,CASSLKKGAGEQFF
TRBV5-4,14,CASSFPGDNNEQFF
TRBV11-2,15,CASSFELAGAGELFF
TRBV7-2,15,CASTRDLSSYNEQFF
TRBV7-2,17,CASSLAVQGSGANVLTF
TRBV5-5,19,CASSPKSGTSGRRYNEQFF
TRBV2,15,CASKTSGRGSDTQYF
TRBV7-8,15,CASSARDLYSYEQYF
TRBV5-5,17,CASSHRTSGSMTYEQYF
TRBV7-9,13,CASSLVGGYEQYF
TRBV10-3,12,CAISGTGNEQYF
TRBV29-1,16,CSVEGTTGQGPYEQYF
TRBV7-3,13,CASSFAGQETQYF
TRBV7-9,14,CASSGGANTGELFF
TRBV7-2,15,CASSLLAGGSYEQYF
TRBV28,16,CASSLGGPLYNSPLHF
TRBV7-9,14,CASAGSGLSYEQYF
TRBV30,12,CAWSVLTDEQYF
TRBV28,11,CASRSNYGYTF
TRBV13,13,CASSKPLNTEAFF
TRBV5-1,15,CASSLEGRTIGELFF
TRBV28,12,CASSSNNQPQHF
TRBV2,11,CASSPVYEQYF
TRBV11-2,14,CASSLVEGVGEQYF
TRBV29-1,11,CSVERGMAPFF
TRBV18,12,CASSPLQGADTF
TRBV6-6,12,CASSPTKDIQYF
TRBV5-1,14,CASSLSQENTEAFF
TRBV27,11,CATTHFDEQFF
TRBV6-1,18,CASSELFSGQGGQETQYF
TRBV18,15,CASSLRDGSTDTQYF
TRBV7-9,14,CASSLSAAYNEQFF
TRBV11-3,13,CASSSQGVETQYF
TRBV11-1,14,CASSSGSGANVLTF
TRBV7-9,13,CASSSQGPNVLTF
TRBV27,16,CASSRPPGAGNTEAFF
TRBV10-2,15,CASLPGQGALWGYTF
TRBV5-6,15,CASSPPGLRPDTQYF